Sequencing of this TCR beta chain was carried out in a study of T cells in Graves' hyperthyroidism and ophthalmopathy. Study information: Any treatment followed the collection of peripheral blood at initial diagnosis.

This CDR3 contains 12 residues. The V end was cut by 9 bases, the J end by 6 bases, with 13 bases between. Germline V gene data show CDR1 as MDHEN and CDR2 as SYDVKM. The sample holds many counts of this clonotype. Amplification yielded TCR beta CDR3 regions, with RNA transcripts as the source. HTBI primers were used for first-round RT-PCR of the TCR CDR3. In TCRdb, the multiplex PCR reads were re-called with MiXCR into one record per CDR3 protein. The sample lists 200,000 to 300,000 distinct CDR3 sequences; around 15% were seen once. Uncontrolled infection, other autoimmune disease, pregnancy or lactation barred patients from enrollment. In making diagnoses, clinical symptoms, serum thyroxine and TRAb, thyroid ultrasound and orbital computed tomography were all used. This sample holds PBMCs from approximately 9 ml fresh peripheral blood.

The V gene is TRBV28, the J gene TRBJ2-3; D is uncertain. The sample consisted of blood. This clonotype originated in a young woman with Graves' ophthalmopathy. DNA for the CDR3: TGTGCCAGTGACGGAGTTTCGGATACGCAGTATTTT. As protein: CASDGVSDTQYF. The full variable domain, completed using reference TRBV28 and TRBJ2-3, is DVKVTQSSRYLVKRTGEKVFLECVQDMDHENMFWYRQDPGLGLRLIYFSYDVKMKEKGDIPEGYSVSREKKERFSLILESASTNQTSMYLCASDGVSDTQYFGPGTRLTVL.